The clone carrying this T cell receptor beta chain was detected ten times or more. Its antigen is undetermined. The read ends 3 residues shy of where the CDR3 ends; the end is completed using the germline J gene. TCRdb keeps only in-frame clones here, not all; method: immunoSEQ multiplex PCR. The record shows about 52,000 clones for this sample, with no singletons present. The data are from a study of T cell clonality in common variable immunodeficiency. Overall study findings and caveats: CVID subjects shared fewer TCRbeta clones than healthy controls did.

Most patients and controls had Caucasian heritage. Donors gave 5 to 8 ml heparinized peripheral whole blood. The CDR3 covers 17 residues. Per germline, CDR1 SGHVS and CDR2 FNYEAQ. The V segment lost 5 bases and the J segment 8 bases; nucleotides outside the gene matches: 16. The clonotype comes from a person aged 18 to 70 in good health. The V gene is TRBV7-6, the J gene TRBJ2-1; TRBD2 matches 9 bases. Input material: peripheral blood mononuclear cells. The DNA read from the CDR3 is TGTGCCAGCAGCATCCCCCTGGGAGCGGGAGGAAAGGATGAG. Amino acid sequence: CASSIPLGAGGKDE. In full, the CDR3 reads CASSIPLGAGGKDEQFF.